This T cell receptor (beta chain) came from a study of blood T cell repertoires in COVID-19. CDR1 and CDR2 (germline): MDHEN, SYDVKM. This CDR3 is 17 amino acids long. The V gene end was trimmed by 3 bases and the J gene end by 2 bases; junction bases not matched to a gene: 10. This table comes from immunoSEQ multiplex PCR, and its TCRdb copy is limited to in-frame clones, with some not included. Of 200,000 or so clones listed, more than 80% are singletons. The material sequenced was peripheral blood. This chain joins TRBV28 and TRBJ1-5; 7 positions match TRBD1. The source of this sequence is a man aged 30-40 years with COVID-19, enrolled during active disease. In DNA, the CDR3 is TGTGCCAGCAGTTTTTCTTGGGCAGGGGGTGGCAATCAGCCCCAGCATTTT. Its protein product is CASSFSWAGGGNQPQHF.